The sequence of this T cell receptor (beta chain) was determined in a study of T cell repertoires in cytomegalovirus infection. Study-level information: Recently identified HLA-C-restricted CMV epitopes were among the peptides used. Based on public TCR beta signatures, there were indications of CMV infection and of a matching HLA type. Study-level results: Using cumulative public TCR beta family frequency, the authors identified those who carried CMV together with the relevant HLA. HLA-C-restricted CMV clonotypes gave the most frequent clonotype in two of eight donors.

CDR3 size: 14 residues. CDR1 and CDR2 from the germline V gene are SGHVT and SQSDAQ. V dropped 4 bases and J dropped 5 bases, with 14 bases sitting between them. TCRdb re-called the reads through MiXCR, storing one row per CDR3 protein. This sample carries hundreds of thousands of distinct CDR3 sequences, 30% to 35% of them seen once, and the ten largest clones take under 15%. This clonotype has more than one count but fewer than ten. Its antigen is still unknown. The source of this sequence is a human donor in good health (CMV status not recorded). Some clones in this sample may be carry-over from other donors' samples. V usage is TRBV7-4 and J usage is TRBJ1-2; perhaps TRBD1 as D (6 bases). The sample consisted of cultured CD8+ T cells from PBMCs, taken from culture after CMV antigen stimulation. This CDR3 is CASSWSGEIYGYTF. CDR3 bases: TGTGCCAGCAGCTGGTCAGGGGAAATTTATGGCTACACCTTC.